Shown below are 18 T cell receptor beta chains from a single sample sequenced in a study of spatial heterogeneity in lung cancer. Described time point: sample taken at primary tumor resection. Whole RNA obtained from tumor, nontumor lung or frozen PBMC underwent sequencing without sorting. MiXCR, applied by TCRdb to the 5' RACE reads, yields one record per CDR3 protein. Seen here are tens of thousands of distinct CDR3 sequences, less than 15% observed once, and the top ten hold approximately 7%. The material sequenced was PBMCs, taken at surgery. All receptors derive from a male donor with early-stage non-small cell lung cancer.

The chain uses TRBV10-3 and TRBJ1-1, with TRBD1 matching over 9 bases. Germline V gene data show CDR1 as ENHRY and CDR2 as SYGVKD. The CDR3 is 13 residues long. The J segment lost 3 bases and the V segment lost 10 bases, leaving 6 bases of the junction unmatched. For the CDR3, the DNA is TGTGCCACCCACAGGGGGCCGGACACTGAAGCTTTCTTT. Translated: CATHRGPDTEAFF.

This clonotype was detected only a few times. The chain links TRBV25-1 to TRBJ1-1, with no clear D. With 6 bases removed from V and 0 bases from J, the gap between germline ends came to 8 bases. Germline V gene lookup returns CDR1 MGHDK and CDR2 SYGVNS. There are 13 residues in the CDR3. The CDR3 region has the DNA TGTGCCAGCAGGTATGGGATGAACACTGAAGCTTTCTTT. Its translation is CASRYGMNTEAFF.

This sequence joins TRBV7-2 and TRBJ1-5; D possibly corresponds to TRBD1 (6 bases). Germline V gives CDR1 SGHTA, CDR2 FQGNSA. Trimming cost V 5 bases and J 2 bases, with 10 bases left between them. This CDR3 is 14 amino acids long. As DNA, the CDR3 is TGTGCCAGCAGCCCCCGGACAGGCAATCAGCCCCAGCATTTT. It codes for CASSPRTGNQPQHF. The whole variable domain, filled in from reference TRBV7-2 and TRBJ1-5, reads GAGVSQSPSNKVTEKGKDVELRCDPISGHTALYWYRQSLGQGLEFLIYFQGNSAPDKSGLPSDRFSAERTGGSVSTLTIQRTQQEDSAVYLCASSPRTGNQPQHFGDGTRLSIL.

This clonotype was seen a handful of times. This chain uses TRBV5-5 with TRBJ1-2; no firm D call. Trimming left V 0 bases short and J 4 bases short, with 10 bases between. The V gene's germline CDR1 is SGHKS and CDR2 YYEKEE (reference sequence). This CDR3 has 14 amino acids. Here the CDR3 reads CASSLAGEIYGYTF. For the CDR3, the DNA is TGTGCCAGCAGCTTGGCCGGGGAGATCTATGGCTACACCTTC.

There are many counts of this clonotype. This chain links TRBV9 with TRBJ2-1; 12 positions match TRBD2. J lost 8 bases, V lost 2 bases, and 5 bases had no gene match. Germline V gene sequence: CDR1 SGDLS, CDR2 YYNGEE. The CDR3 covers 15 residues. In DNA form, the CDR3 reads TGTGCCAGCAGCGTTAGACTAGCGGGAGATGATGAGCAGTTCTTC. Protein product: CASSVRLAGDDEQFF.

This clonotype was seen more than once but under ten times. This chain uses TRBV24-1 with TRBJ2-2, with D tentatively TRBD2 (5 bases). Germline V CDR1 and CDR2: KGHDR, SFDVKD. CDR3 length: 13 amino acids. V shed 10 bases and J shed 4 bases, with 12 bases lying between them. DNA for the CDR3: TGTGCCACGTCGCTCGCGGGCACCGGGGAGCTGTTTTTT. Translation gives CATSLAGTGELFF.

This clonotype was counted a few times. The V and J genes are TRBV29-1 and TRBJ2-1; D is ambiguous. There are 19 residues in the CDR3. Between the trimmed V and J ends, which lost 1 base and 0 bases, there was a span of 22 bases. CDR1 SQVTM and CDR2 ANQGSEA come from the germline V gene. The chain's CDR3 is CSVEGMVLAAVLSYNEQFF. The CDR3 DNA sequence: TGCAGCGTTGAAGGGATGGTTCTCGCGGCAGTACTCTCCTACAATGAGCAGTTCTTC.

This sequence joins TRBV20-1 and TRBJ2-6, with D possibly TRBD2 on 5 matching bases. V lost 1 base and J 2 bases, leaving 15 bases between the germline ends. CDR1 is DFQATT and CDR2 is SNEGSKA in the germline V gene (reference sequence). CDR3 length: 17 amino acids. CDR3 sequence: CSARGLEGTAGANVLTF. The CDR3 DNA sequence: TGCAGTGCTAGAGGGCTCGAGGGAACGGCTGGGGCCAACGTCCTGACTTTC.

This clonotype was seen at least ten times. V is TRBV7-8 and J is TRBJ1-5; 9 positions match TRBD1. Germline CDR1 SGHVS, CDR2 FQNEAQ. The CDR3 extends over 16 amino acids. V was clipped by 5 bases and J by 9 bases; unmatched bases: 14. For the CDR3, the DNA is TGTGCCAGCAGCCAGGAAACCCACAGGGGGCTGCTGCCCCAGCATTTT. It encodes CASSQETHRGLLPQHF.

V and J are TRBV5-1 and TRBJ2-1; 7 bases fit TRBD2. The trim removed 4 bases at V and 10 bases at J, leaving 8 bases unmatched. Germline V lookup: CDR1 SGHRS, CDR2 YFSETQ. The CDR3 is made up of 13 amino acids. CDR3 in amino acids: CASSPSGRGEQFF. DNA for the CDR3: TGCGCCAGCAGCCCGTCGGGGCGGGGGGAGCAGTTCTTC.

This clonotype was counted only a few times. V and J are TRBV7-2 and TRBJ1-1; D is unclear. The V end lost 5 bases, the J end lost 1 base, and 8 bases lay between the germline ends. The germline CDR1 and CDR2 sequences are SGHTA and FQGNSA. The CDR3 has 13 amino acids. This chain's CDR3 is CASSEQKNTEAFF. DNA of the CDR3: TGTGCCAGCAGCGAACAGAAGAACACTGAAGCTTTCTTT.

This clonotype was recorded a few times. The chain has TRBV20-1 and TRBJ1-1; TRBD1 is a possible D gene (5 bases). The CDR3 loop spans 15 amino acids. Germline V gene sequence: CDR1 DFQATT, CDR2 SNEGSKA (reference sequence). V dropped 0 bases and J dropped 3 bases, with 14 bases sitting between them. The CDR3 DNA reads as TGCAGTGCTAGAGACCCCAGGGTCAGTCACACTGAAGCTTTCTTT. This translates into CSARDPRVSHTEAFF.

Many counts were recorded for this clonotype. The rearrangement joins TRBV12-3 or TRBV12-4 to TRBJ1-3, with D perhaps TRBD1 (6 bases). Trimming took off 5 bases at V and 4 bases at J, with 18 bases between the two ends. The CDR3 covers 16 residues. CDR3 coding DNA: TGTGCCAGCAGTCGCTACAGGGTTTCGGGAGGAAACACCATATATTTT. Translation gives CASSRYRVSGGNTIYF.

The sample holds many counts of this clonotype. The chain links TRBV20-1 to TRBJ1-5, with a possible D match to TRBD1 (5 bases). Germline V gene sequence: CDR1 DFQATT, CDR2 SNEGSKA (reference sequence). V was trimmed by 1 base and J by 5 bases, leaving 12 bases between them. The CDR3 runs to 14 residues. CDR3 nucleotide sequence: TGCAGTGCTAGAGGTTACGGGGGTGATCAGCCCCAGCATTTT. The encoded protein is CSARGYGGDQPQHF.

This clonotype was detected ten times or more. The chain recombines TRBV2 with TRBJ1-5; weak D call: TRBD1 (6 bases). The V gene's germline CDR1 is SNHLY and CDR2 FYNNEI. The CDR3 length is 17 residues. V was cut by 2 bases and J by 1 base, with 15 bases left in between. The CDR3 is CASSEPGQRGSNQPQHF. The CDR3 nucleotides are TGTGCCAGCAGTGAACCGGGACAACGAGGGAGCAATCAGCCCCAGCATTTT.

This clonotype was detected many times. The genes are TRBV7-2 and TRBJ2-1, with 7 bases that match TRBD2. The germline gives CDR1 SGHTA, CDR2 FQGNSA. V lost 1 base and J lost 3; bases outside the gene matches: 6. CDR3 length: 16 amino acids. The CDR3 reads CASSLDVSGFYNEQFF. As DNA, the CDR3 is TGTGCCAGCAGCTTAGATGTTAGCGGGTTCTACAATGAGCAGTTCTTC.

This clonotype was detected many times. The chain couples TRBV4-1 to TRBJ1-5; 7 bases map to TRBD1. Trimming removed 3 bases from V and 2 bases from J; junction bases left unmatched: 16. CDR1 is MGHRA and CDR2 is YSYEKL in the germline V gene. The CDR3 extends over 19 amino acids. CDR3 DNA sequence: TGCGCCAGCAGCCACATACGTGCAGGGGGGGTGAGCGGCAATCAGCCCCAGCATTTT. This codes for CASSHIRAGGVSGNQPQHF.

A word on this clonotype: One base away lies a much larger clone, so this may be a sequencing read error. The genes are TRBV3-1 and TRBJ1-1; D gene ambiguous. This CDR3 has 15 residues. The germline V gene has CDR1 LGHDT and CDR2 YNNKEL (reference sequence). V lost 3 bases and J 3 bases, leaving 14 bases between the germline ends. CDR3 residues: CASSHSAAADTEAFF. The DNA for the CDR3 is TGTGCCAGCAGCCATAGTGCAGCAGCGGACACTGAAGCTTTCTTT.